The 31 T cell receptor beta chains below were found in one sample sequenced in a study of cytomegalovirus exposure and HLA in healthy donors. PCR employed 60 Vbeta and 13 Jbeta primers. Generated by immunoSEQ multiplex PCR, the TCRdb table keeps only in-frame clones and is missing some. Here the sample spans around 140,000 clones, just under 75% being singletons. The sample taken for sequencing was PBMCs. These receptor sequences come from a woman younger than 35 in good health and CMV-seronegative.

The genes are TRBV10-2 and TRBJ2-5, with 10 bases fitting TRBD2. The CDR3 contains 15 residues. V was pared by 7 bases and J by 5 bases, with 10 bases of the junction left unmatched. Germline values: CDR1 WSHSY, CDR2 SAAADI. Here the CDR3 DNA reads TGCGCCAGCAAGCGGGGGGGCGGGCGGTATGAGACCCAGTACTTC. This gives the protein CASKRGGGRYETQYF.

The chain links TRBV19 to TRBJ1-6, with D possibly matching TRBD1 (6 bases). Germline assignment: CDR1 LNHDA and CDR2 SQIVND (reference sequence). V gave up 6 bases and J gave up 11 bases, with 11 bases separating them. The CDR3 loop spans 12 amino acids. CDR3 loop: CASSTGNPPLHF. The CDR3 DNA sequence: TGTGCCAGTAGCACAGGGAACCCACCCCTCCACTTT. The entire variable domain, with the rest obtained from reference TRBV19 and TRBJ1-6, is as follows: DGGITQSPKYLFRKEGQNVTLSCEQNLNHDAMYWYRQDPGQGLRLIYYSQIVNDFQKGDIAEGYSVSREKKESFPLTVTSAQKNPTAFYLCASSTGNPPLHFGNGTRLTVT.

This sequence joins TRBV5-6 and TRBJ2-1; a possible D gene is TRBD2 (6 bases). CDR1 is SGHDT, CDR2 YYEEEE, per germline. V lost 4 bases and J 7 bases, leaving 15 bases between the germline ends. The CDR3 extends over 14 amino acids. The CDR3, as DNA: TGTGCCAGCAGCCTGTTTGGGACTTATAATGAGCAGTTCTTC. Its translation: CASSLFGTYNEQFF.

The genes are TRBV14 and TRBJ1-1; D is unclear. Germline values: CDR1 SGHDN, CDR2 FVKESK. The V and J ends lost 4 bases and 0 bases respectively, with 9 bases between them. The CDR3 covers 14 residues. The CDR3 region has the DNA TGTGCCAGCAGCCGGAGGCAGCTGAACACTGAAGCTTTCTTT. This translates into CASSRRQLNTEAFF.

The chain uses TRBV7-2 and TRBJ2-5; 10 positions match TRBD1. The CDR3 sequence is 16 residues long. After removal of 2 bases from V and 2 bases from J, the junction contained 5 bases not matched to a gene. Germline CDR1 and CDR2: SGHTA and FQGNSA. The CDR3 sequence: CASSLTRDRGQETQYF. The CDR3 DNA reads TGTGCCAGCAGCTTAACCCGGGACAGGGGTCAAGAGACCCAGTACTTC.

V gene TRBV5-1 combines with J gene TRBJ2-2; D uncertain. CDR1 is SGHRS, CDR2 YFSETQ, per germline. V dropped 1 base and J dropped 4 bases, with 11 bases sitting between them. The CDR3 contains 15 residues. CDR3 in amino acids: CASSLTTALTGELFF. CDR3 coding DNA: TGCGCCAGCAGCTTGACTACGGCTCTCACCGGGGAGCTGTTTTTT.

For this clone: The junction departs from the called germline gene at one end, perhaps through a read error. Other DNA sequences in the same sample also yield this CDR3. The V gene is TRBV7-2, the J gene TRBJ1-1, with TRBD1 as a possible D gene (6 bases). The CDR3 sequence is 12 residues long. CDR1 SGHTA and CDR2 FQGNSA come from the germline V gene. Here the CDR3 DNA reads TGCGCCAGCAGCATTACAGGGACTGAAGCTTTCTTT. This encodes CASSITGTEAFF. Looking up the rest from reference TRBV7-2 and TRBJ1-1 gives the full variable domain: GAGVSQSPSNKVTEKGKDVELRCDPISGHTALYWYRQSLGQGLEFLIYFQGNSAPDKSGLPSDRFSAERTGGSVSTLTIQRTQQEDSAVYLCASSITGTEAFFGQGTRLTVV.

The genes are TRBV5-8 and TRBJ1-2, with D hard to call. Trimming stripped 4 bases from V and 8 bases from J, with 18 bases between. From germline, CDR1 is SGHTS and CDR2 YDEGEE. This CDR3 spans 14 amino acids. The DNA for the CDR3 is TGTGCCAGCAGCCCCTACGTCAGGTCCGAGGGCTACACCTTC. This sequence encodes CASSPYVRSEGYTF.

The chain couples TRBV5-1 to TRBJ2-1; 8 nucleotides match TRBD1. CDR1 and CDR2 from the germline V gene are SGHRS and YFSETQ. This CDR3 comprises 16 residues. V was pared by 3 bases and J by 3 bases, with 8 bases of the junction left unmatched. CDR3 in amino acids: CASSYWTGQDYNEQFF. CDR3 nucleotide sequence: TGCGCCAGCAGCTACTGGACAGGGCAAGACTACAATGAGCAGTTCTTC.

This chain joins TRBV6-5 and TRBJ2-5, with 7 bases aligning to TRBD1. The end of the DNA aligns better with TRBJ2-7, so the J call may be wrong. CDR1 and CDR2 (germline): MNHEY, SVGAGI. This CDR3 region has 15 residues. CDR3 DNA sequence: TGTGCCAGCAGACTAGACAGGGACGGAACCTACGAGCAGTACTTC. Translation: CASRLDRDGTYEQYF.

The chain employs TRBV4-1 and TRBJ2-3; 8 bases fit TRBD2. Germline CDR1 and CDR2: MGHRA and YSYEKL. V was pared by 5 bases and J by 4 bases, with 5 bases of the junction left unmatched. This CDR3 region has 14 residues. CDR3 sequence (DNA): TGCGCCAGCAGCGGGACTAGAGCTCCAGATACGCAGTATTTT. It encodes CASSGTRAPDTQYF.

In this sample, this clone turned up a few times. This chain connects TRBV5-1 to TRBJ2-1, with 11 bases fitting TRBD1. The V segment lost 3 bases and the J segment 6 bases; nucleotides outside the gene matches: 2. The germline CDR1 and CDR2 sequences are SGHRS and YFSETQ. CDR3 length equals 14 residues. CDR3: CASSWGTGGNEQFF. The CDR3 DNA reads as TGCGCCAGCAGCTGGGGGACAGGGGGCAATGAGCAGTTCTTC. Variable domain in full (rest from reference TRBV5-1 and TRBJ2-1): KAGVTQTPRYLIKTRGQQVTLSCSPISGHRSVSWYQQTPGQGLQFLFEYFSETQRNKGNFPGRFSGRQFSNSRSEMNVSTLELGDSALYLCASSWGTGGNEQFFGPGTRLTVL.

The rearrangement uses TRBV28 and TRBJ2-7; D may be TRBD1 (6 bases). Trimming took off 5 bases at V and 4 bases at J, with 9 bases between the two ends. CDR1 is MDHEN and CDR2 is SYDVKM in the germline V gene. The CDR3 has 12 residues. CDR3 amino acids: CASSLQGYEQYF. CDR3 bases: TGTGCCAGCAGTCTCCAGGGGTACGAGCAGTACTTC.

This clone was seen just once. This chain uses TRBV28 with TRBJ1-2; D remains unclear. This CDR3 is built from 13 residues. Between the trimmed V and J ends, which lost 3 bases and 2 bases, there was a span of 7 bases. The germline CDR1 and CDR2 sequences are MDHEN and SYDVKM. This CDR3 is CASSFAGNYGYTF. The CDR3 DNA reads TGTGCCAGCAGTTTCGCGGGAAACTATGGCTACACCTTC.

The chain combines TRBV9 with TRBJ2-7; tentatively, D is TRBD1 (6 bases). The V gene's germline CDR1 is SGDLS and CDR2 YYNGEE. This CDR3 contains 14 residues. Trimming cost V 0 bases and J 1 base, with 8 bases left between them. CDR3 region: CASSVEDSSYEQYF. The DNA for the CDR3 is TGTGCCAGCAGCGTAGAGGACAGTTCCTACGAGCAGTACTTC.

The CDR3 sequence: CTAGGGDYGYTF. In DNA form, the CDR3 reads TGCACCGCGGGGGGGGGAGACTATGGCTACACCTTC. V and J are TRBV29-1 and TRBJ1-2, with D perhaps TRBD1 (5 bases). This CDR3 comprises 12 residues. Germline-derived CDR1 and CDR2 are SQVTM and ANQGSEA.

This clone came up a few times. The chain uses TRBV19 and TRBJ1-2, with 11 bases that match TRBD1. Germline V CDR1 and CDR2: LNHDA, SQIVND (reference sequence). Trimming cost V 4 bases and J 4 bases; bases outside gene matches: 5. CDR3 length equals 15 residues. CDR3 in amino acids: CASSTRTGGFYGYTF. Here the CDR3 DNA reads TGTGCCAGTAGTACCCGGACAGGGGGCTTCTATGGCTACACCTTC.

This chain connects TRBV7-2 to TRBJ1-1; the match to TRBD1 covers 8 bases. The CDR3 extends over 14 amino acids. The J segment lost 3 bases and the V segment lost 5 bases, leaving 5 bases of the junction unmatched. CDR1 is SGHTA and CDR2 is FQGNSA in the germline V gene. CDR3 DNA: TGTGCCAGCAGCAGGACAGGGCCCCACACTGAAGCTTTCTTT. As protein: CASSRTGPHTEAFF.

This clone was observed once. CDR3 sequence (DNA): TGTGCCAGCAGCTTAATGGGGGGGGTGGTAAACACTGAAGCTTTCTTT. It codes for CASSLMGGVVNTEAFF. This sequence joins TRBV7-8 and TRBJ1-1, with D maybe TRBD1 (5 bases). V lost 2 bases and J lost 2, with 15 bases in between. CDR3 length: 16 amino acids. The germline gives CDR1 SGHVS, CDR2 FQNEAQ.

The chain is built from TRBV10-1 and TRBJ2-3; 9 bases fit TRBD2. Looked up from germline, CDR1 is WNHNN and CDR2 is SYGVQD (reference sequence). The CDR3 extends over 16 amino acids. V lost 5 bases and J lost 11; bases outside the gene matches: 17. The DNA of the CDR3 is TGCGCCAGCAGTCCTGAGTCGGGACTAGCCGACCTAAGGCAGTATTTT. This translates into CASSPESGLADLRQYF.

The chain couples TRBV5-1 to TRBJ1-1; TRBD1 aligns across 10 bases. Looked up from germline, CDR1 is SGHRS and CDR2 is YFSETQ. Trimming took 4 bases from V and 0 from J; bases not matched to a gene: 6. There are 16 residues in the CDR3. The CDR3 region has the DNA TGCGCCAGCAGCCCCCGACAGGGGGCAATGAACACTGAAGCTTTCTTT. Translated, it gives CASSPRQGAMNTEAFF.

The V and J genes are TRBV5-1 and TRBJ2-1; TRBD1 matches 9 bases. Germline CDR1 is SGHRS and CDR2 is YFSETQ. Trimming at V came to 6 bases and at J to 8 bases, leaving 9 bases not matched to a gene. The CDR3 sequence is 14 residues long. The CDR3 loop reads CASTRTGASDEQFF. The CDR3 nucleotides are TGCGCCAGCACTCGGACAGGGGCCTCGGATGAGCAGTTCTTC.

The V call is TRBV5-6, the J call TRBJ2-1, with TRBD1 matching over 8 bases. Looked up from germline, CDR1 is SGHDT and CDR2 is YYEEEE. The CDR3 covers 15 residues. Trimming took 1 base from V and 2 from J; bases not matched to a gene: 2. CDR3 coding DNA: TGTGCCAGCAGCTTGACGACAGGGGCCTACAATGAGCAGTTCTTC. Translating it yields CASSLTTGAYNEQFF.

This clone showed up just once. This chain uses TRBV28 with TRBJ2-7, with D uncertain. Trimming took 5 bases from V and 4 from J, leaving 9 bases between them. This CDR3 region has 12 residues. Germline loops: CDR1 MDHEN, CDR2 SYDVKM. Here the CDR3 DNA reads TGTGCCAGCAGTGCTCGAGGATACGAGCAGTACGTC. This gives the protein CASSARGYEQYV.

V usage is TRBV19 and J usage is TRBJ1-1, with 8 bases lining up with TRBD1. Germline trimming cut 7 bases from V and 0 bases from J; bases unmatched to any gene: 4. The CDR3 is 14 residues long. The V gene's germline CDR1 is LNHDA and CDR2 SQIVND (reference sequence). The CDR3 region is CASTRQGLNTEAFF. The CDR3 coding sequence is TGTGCCAGTACCCGACAGGGGTTGAACACTGAAGCTTTCTTT.

This rearrangement joins TRBV6-6 to TRBJ1-2, with 11 bases aligning to TRBD1. The junction had 4 bases not matched to a gene; V was cut back by 1 base and J by 6 bases. Per the germline V gene, CDR1 is MNHNY and CDR2 is SVGAGI (reference sequence). The CDR3 length is 15 residues. The CDR3 nucleotides read TGTGCCAGCAGTTACTTCGCGGGACAGGGGGATGGCTACACCTTC. Translated: CASSYFAGQGDGYTF.

This clone was counted between two and nine times. V and J are TRBV2 and TRBJ2-1, with TRBD2 matching 9 bases. The ends lost 6 bases at V and 4 bases at J; junction bases unmatched: 4. Germline CDR1 and CDR2: SNHLY and FYNNEI. This CDR3 has 14 amino acids. The CDR3 reads CASRGAGGYNEQFF. CDR3 DNA: TGTGCCAGCAGGGGAGCGGGAGGATACAATGAGCAGTTCTTC.

This sequence joins TRBV5-6 and TRBJ2-2; 11 bases align to TRBD1. Germline V gene data show CDR1 as SGHDT and CDR2 as YYEEEE. The CDR3 loop spans 15 amino acids. The V and J ends lost 9 bases and 9 bases, in that order; junction bases with no gene match: 13. CDR3 nucleotides: TGTGCCAACCCCGGTAGGGACAGGGGGTCCAGGGAGCTGTTTTTT. It yields the protein CANPGRDRGSRELFF.

V usage is TRBV11-3 and J usage is TRBJ2-4, with D possibly TRBD1 on 5 matching bases. Germline V lookup: CDR1 SGHNT, CDR2 YENEEA. V lost 2 bases to trimming and J lost 0 bases, with 14 bases between them. The CDR3 consists of 17 residues. This CDR3 reads CASSLTWGSQAKNIQYF. The CDR3 bases are TGTGCCAGCAGCTTAACCTGGGGCAGCCAAGCCAAAAACATTCAGTACTTC.

The chain combines TRBV7-6 with TRBJ2-5, with 14 bases that match TRBD2. Germline V gene lookup returns CDR1 SGHVS and CDR2 FNYEAQ. V was pared by 3 bases and J by 5 bases, with 2 bases of the junction left unmatched. The CDR3 loop spans 15 amino acids. CDR3 DNA sequence: TGTGCCAGCAGCTTGACTAGCGGGAGGGGGGAGACCCAGTACTTC. This encodes CASSLTSGRGETQYF.

The chain has TRBV28 and TRBJ2-5; 10 bases line up with TRBD2. The DNA end is a closer match to TRBJ2-7, so the J assignment may be wrong. From germline, CDR1 is MDHEN and CDR2 SYDVKM. The CDR3 has 15 residues. Here the CDR3 DNA reads TGTGCCAGCAGTTTCTCTTCTAGCGGGGGATACGAGCAGTACTTC. The encoded protein is CASSFSSSGGYEQYF.